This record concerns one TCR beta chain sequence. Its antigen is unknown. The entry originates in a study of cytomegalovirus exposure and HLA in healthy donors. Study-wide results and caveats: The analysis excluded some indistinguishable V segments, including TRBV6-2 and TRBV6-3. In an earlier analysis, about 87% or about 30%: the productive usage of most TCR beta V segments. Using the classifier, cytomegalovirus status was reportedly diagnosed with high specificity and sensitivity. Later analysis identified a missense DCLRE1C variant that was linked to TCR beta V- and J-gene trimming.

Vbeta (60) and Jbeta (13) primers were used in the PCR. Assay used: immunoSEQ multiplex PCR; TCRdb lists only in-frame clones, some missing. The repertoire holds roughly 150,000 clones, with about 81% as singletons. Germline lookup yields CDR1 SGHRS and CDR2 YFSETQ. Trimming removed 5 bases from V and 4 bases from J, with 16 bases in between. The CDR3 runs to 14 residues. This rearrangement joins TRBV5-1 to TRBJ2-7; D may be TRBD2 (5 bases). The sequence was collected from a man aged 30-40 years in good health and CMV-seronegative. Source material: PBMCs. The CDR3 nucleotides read TGCGCCAGCAGGACACCGGGAAAAGGGTACGAGCAGTACTTC. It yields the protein CASRTPGKGYEQYF. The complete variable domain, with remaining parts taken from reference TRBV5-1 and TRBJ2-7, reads KAGVTQTPRYLIKTRGQQVTLSCSPISGHRSVSWYQQTPGQGLQFLFEYFSETQRNKGNFPGRFSGRQFSNSRSEMNVSTLELGDSALYLCASRTPGKGYEQYFGPGTRLTVT.